These T cell receptor beta chains were read from a single sample in a study of regulatory T cells in long-lasting Graves disease. TCRdb ran MiXCR on the multiplex PCR reads and lists one entry per CDR3 protein. In the table there are around 510,000 distinct CDR3 sequences, around 21% of which are singletons. The input for sequencing was peripheral blood mononuclear cells (PBMCs), taken when the disease was refractory, from a patient treated with antithyroid drugs. Receptors were obtained from a female donor with Graves disease. Each CDR3 is given with its conserved first and last residue. A D gene is named only where the DNA matches it firmly. Clone size, where shown, is once, few, many, or a class for clones that have expanded.

size | J | D | V | CDR3 | DNA
. | TRBJ1-5 | TRBD1 | TRBV7-2 | CASSLGQGTNQPQHF | TGTGCCAGCAGCCTAGGACAGGGCACCAATCAGCCCCAGCATTTT
many | TRBJ2-3 | . | TRBV28 | CASTKGGTDTQYF | TGTGCCAGCACCAAGGGGGGTACAGATACGCAGTATTTT
few | TRBJ2-7 | TRBD1 | TRBV10-3 | CAISESRDRGSYEQYF | TGTGCCATCAGTGAGTCGAGAGACAGGGGGTCTTACGAGCAGTACTTC
many | TRBJ1-1 | . | TRBV2 | CASSEAPGPGSEAFF | TGTGCCAGCAGTGAAGCTCCGGGACCTGGAAGTGAAGCTTTCTTT
. | TRBJ1-2 | . | TRBV29-1 | CSVPVGRLDGYTF | TGCAGCGTTCCGGTCGGTCGGTTGGATGGCTACACCTTC
. | TRBJ2-2 | TRBD2 | TRBV18 | CASSPKTGGSHTGELFF | TGTGCCAGCTCACCTAAGACGGGCGGGAGCCACACCGGGGAGCTGTTTTTT
. | TRBJ2-7 | TRBD2 | TRBV19 | CASSPGTSTSVAYEQYF | TGTGCCAGTAGTCCTGGGACCTCGACTAGCGTTGCCTACGAGCAGTACTTC
many | TRBJ1-1 | . | TRBV30 | CAWSVAENTEAFF | TGTGCCTGGAGTGTAGCGGAGAACACTGAAGCTTTCTTT
. | TRBJ2-3 | . | TRBV29-1 | CSGVGTSTDTQYF | TGCAGCGGTGTGGGGACTAGCACAGATACGCAGTATTTT
many | TRBJ2-7 | TRBD1 | TRBV7-9 | CASSSTGVTYEQYF | TGTGCCAGCAGCTCGACAGGGGTAACCTACGAGCAGTACTTC
many | TRBJ2-7 | . | TRBV29-1 | CSAVFGTSYEQYF | TGCAGCGCTGTTTTTGGCACATCCTACGAGCAGTACTTC
few | TRBJ2-7 | . | TRBV10-3 | CAISESRREQYF | TGTGCCATCAGTGAGTCGAGGAGGGAGCAGTACTTC
few | TRBJ1-5 | . | TRBV18 | CASSPALVPRGQPQHF | TGTGCCAGCTCACCAGCACTAGTCCCACGGGGGCAGCCCCAGCATTTT
once | TRBJ2-5 | TRBD2 | TRBV11-1 | CASSLYSGGETQYF | TGTGCCAGCAGCTTATATAGCGGGGGGGAGACCCAGTACTTC
once | TRBJ2-1 | . | TRBV10-2 | CASSSAMSSYNEQFF | TGCGCCAGCAGTTCGGCGATGAGCTCCTACAATGAGCAGTTCTTC
many | TRBJ1-5 | . | TRBV20-1 | CSASYGHGAYSNQPQHF | TGCAGTGCTAGTTACGGACACGGGGCTTATAGCAATCAGCCCCAGCATTTT
many | TRBJ2-7 | . | TRBV11-2 | CASSLGQTGSYEQYF | TGTGCCAGCAGCTTAGGTCAAACAGGGAGTTACGAGCAGTACTTC
few | TRBJ1-3 | . | TRBV20-1 | CSVSGRGNTIYF | TGCAGTGTCTCTGGGAGAGGAAACACCATATATTTT
many | TRBJ2-6 | . | TRBV27 | CASSSLEGANVLTF | TGTGCCAGCAGTTCTCTCGAGGGGGCCAACGTCCTGACTTTC
many | TRBJ2-7 | . | TRBV6-2/TRBV6-3 | CASSYTQIPNPYEQYF | TGTGCCAGCAGTTACACCCAGATCCCAAATCCCTACGAGCAGTACTTC
many | TRBJ2-7 | TRBD2 | TRBV12-3/TRBV12-4 | CASRLAGDYEQYF | TGTGCCAGCAGGCTAGCGGGCGACTACGAGCAGTACTTC
. | TRBJ1-5 | . | TRBV6-1 | CASSEDTDPYGQPQHF | TGTGCCAGCAGTGAAGATACGGACCCCTACGGTCAGCCCCAGCATTTT
many | TRBJ2-2 | . | TRBV3-1 | CASSQDRTTGELFF | TGTGCCAGCAGCCAAGACCGGACGACCGGGGAGCTGTTTTTT